The following is a T cell receptor (beta chain) sequence with its context. These data belong to a study of blood T cell repertoires in COVID-19. Original analysis: The authors estimated nucleated cell counts from reference gene primer amplification. Method: immunoSEQ multiplex PCR; TCRdb's copy keeps in-frame clones and lacks some. That table gives V, J and clone size, and the DNA gave D and trimming. The repertoire holds more than 45,000 clones, with about 90% as singletons. The germline CDR1 and CDR2 sequences are LNHDA and SQIVND (reference sequence). The CDR3 is made up of 11 amino acids. V lost 8 bases and J 7 bases, leaving 9 bases between the germline ends.

V and J are TRBV19 and TRBJ1-3, with unresolved D. The receptor comes from a woman of 80 years or more with COVID-19, enrolled during active disease. The material sequenced was peripheral blood. The CDR3 DNA follows: TGTGCCAGTCGAGTTATGAACACCATATATTTT. This codes for CASRVMNTIYF.